Below are 10 T cell receptor beta chains sequenced from a single sample in a study of blood T cell repertoires in COVID-19. TCRdb's table, derived via immunoSEQ multiplex PCR, lists solely in-frame clones and lacks some. The sample lists 130,000 or so clones, roughly 80% occurring once. Source material: PBMCs or T cells enriched from blood (not recorded which). The receptors derive from a man in his forties with acute COVID-19.

The rearrangement links TRBV6-5 to TRBJ1-2; a possible D gene is TRBD1 (5 bases). The CDR3 has 15 residues. V gave up 6 bases and J gave up 2 bases, with 16 bases separating them. Germline CDR1 is MNHEY and CDR2 is SVGAGI. CDR3 sequence: CASSAFKEGNYGYTF. The CDR3 coding sequence is TGTGCCAGCAGCGCATTCAAGGAGGGGAACTATGGCTACACCTTC.

The chain joins TRBV5-8 to TRBJ1-2; D unclear. This CDR3 has 13 residues. Germline values: CDR1 SGHTS, CDR2 YDEGEE. Trimming cost V 4 bases and J 8 bases, with 15 bases left between them. CDR3 nucleotide sequence: TGTGCCAGCAGCCTTGTAGGAGTACAAGGCTACACCTTC. This translates into CASSLVGVQGYTF.

Turning to this clone: Other DNA sequences in this sample translate to the same CDR3. The chain has TRBV11-2 and TRBJ2-2; no definite D call. The germline CDR1 and CDR2 sequences are SGHAT and FQNNGV. The CDR3 covers 12 residues. V lost 1 base and J lost 5, with 2 bases in between. The CDR3 DNA reads as TGTGCCAGCAGCTTAGCAACCGGGGAGCTGTTTTTT. Its translation: CASSLATGELFF.

The V call is TRBV7-3, the J call TRBJ1-1, with a possible D match to TRBD1 (5 bases). Germline V gene lookup returns CDR1 SGHTA and CDR2 FQGTGA. Trimming took off 5 bases at V and 6 bases at J, with 13 bases between the two ends. This CDR3 contains 13 residues. CDR3 in DNA: TGTGCCAGCAGCCCGCAGGGCGAGTCTGAAGCTTTCTTT. This codes for CASSPQGESEAFF.

CDR3 loop: CASSLAEGPNYGYTF. CDR3 DNA: TGTGCCAGCAGCTTAGCAGAGGGTCCTAACTATGGCTACACCTTC. This chain uses TRBV7-9 with TRBJ1-2, with D uncertain. The germline V and J ends were trimmed by 0 bases and 0 bases, with 8 bases remaining between them. CDR1 and CDR2 (germline): SEHNR, FQNEAQ (reference sequence). CDR3 size: 15 residues.

The V gene is TRBV7-9, the J gene TRBJ2-7; tentative D call: TRBD2 (6 bases). The CDR3 totals 16 residues. Trimming removed 5 bases at V and 5 bases at J, with 22 bases between. Looked up from germline, CDR1 is SEHNR and CDR2 is FQNEAQ (reference sequence). CDR3 amino acids: CASSPLLALNPNEQYF. The DNA of the CDR3 is TGTGCCAGCAGCCCACTCCTAGCGCTCAATCCCAACGAGCAGTACTTC.

The genes are TRBV15 and TRBJ2-1, with a weak D call TRBD1 (6 bases). V gave up 8 bases and J gave up 7 bases, with 12 bases separating them. Germline lookup yields CDR1 LNHNV and CDR2 YYDKDF (reference sequence). This CDR3 has 12 residues. CDR3 loop: CATGRQENEQFF. The CDR3 DNA sequence: TGTGCCACCGGCCGACAGGAGAATGAGCAGTTCTTC. Full variable domain (rest looked up from reference TRBV15 and TRBJ2-1): DAMVIQNPRYQVTQFGKPVTLSCSQTLNHNVMYWYQQKSSQAPKLLFHYYDKDFNNEADTPDNFQSRRPNTSFCFLDIRSPGLGDTAMYLCATGRQENEQFFGPGTRLTVL.

V and J are TRBV3-1 (or the pseudogene TRBV3-2) and TRBJ2-3; possibly TRBD1 for D (6 bases). The CDR3 spans 15 residues. V was clipped by 6 bases and J by 0 bases, with 13 bases between them. The germline CDR1 and CDR2 sequences are LGHDT and YNNKEL (reference sequence). This CDR3 is CASSYPGHSTDTQYF. For the CDR3, the DNA is TGTGCCAGCAGTTATCCGGGACACAGCACAGATACGCAGTATTTT.

In this sample, this clone turned up once. The rearrangement uses TRBV28 and TRBJ1-2, with 12 bases identical to TRBD1. With V trimmed by 5 bases and J by 8 bases, 3 bases remained unmatched. This CDR3 is 13 amino acids long. Germline CDR1 and CDR2: MDHEN and SYDVKM. The CDR3 bases are TGTGCCAGCAGTCAAGGGACAGGGGGCGGCTACACCTTC. It encodes CASSQGTGGGYTF.

The chain is built from TRBV2 and TRBJ2-5; the D gene is possibly TRBD1 (5 bases). This CDR3 spans 14 amino acids. The V gene's germline CDR1 is SNHLY and CDR2 FYNNEI. Trimming pared 4 bases from V and 4 bases from J, leaving 13 bases between. The CDR3 region is CASSVGAPGETQYF. CDR3 nucleotides: TGTGCCAGCAGTGTAGGGGCCCCTGGAGAGACCCAGTACTTC.